These 10 T cell receptor beta chains share one sample of origin, sequenced in a study of T cells in tumors and immune-related adverse events. Clones were sequenced by immunoSEQ multiplex PCR, and TCRdb holds only the in-frame ones, with some missing. This table holds fewer than 25,000 clones, around 90% found once. Specimen: lymph node tissue, collected from a patient treated with anti-PD-1 therapy. All receptors come from a female donor with metastatic renal cell carcinoma.

The rearrangement joins TRBV2 to TRBJ2-1, with D tentatively TRBD1 (6 bases). In germline, CDR1 is SNHLY, CDR2 FYNNEI. V was trimmed by 3 bases and J by 6 bases, leaving 15 bases between them. The CDR3 is 15 residues long. In nucleotides, the CDR3 is TGTGCCAGCAGTGATAGGCAGGGGCTGGGCAATGAGCAGTTCTTC. Protein sequence: CASSDRQGLGNEQFF.

This chain joins TRBV15 and TRBJ1-3; 12 bases line up with TRBD1. Trimming at V came to 3 bases and at J to 4 bases, leaving 1 base not matched to a gene. CDR1 is LNHNV, CDR2 YYDKDF, per germline (reference sequence). The CDR3 spans 15 residues. CDR3 amino acids: CATSRGQGAGNTIYF. The CDR3 region has the DNA TGTGCCACCAGCAGGGGACAGGGGGCGGGAAACACCATATATTTT.

The rearrangement joins TRBV4-2 to TRBJ2-3; no definite D call. CDR1 LGHNA and CDR2 YNFKEQ come from the germline V gene. The CDR3 has 16 amino acids. Trimming shortened V by 4 bases and J by 6 bases, and 20 bases separated the two germline ends. CDR3 amino acids: CASSLEIQLFRDTQYF. The CDR3 DNA follows: TGTGCCAGCAGCCTTGAAATTCAGCTTTTTAGGGATACGCAGTATTTT.

The V gene is TRBV5-1, the J gene TRBJ2-7; 8 bases are a match to TRBD1. CDR1 is SGHRS and CDR2 is YFSETQ in the germline V gene. V gave up 4 bases and J gave up 2 bases; unmatched junction bases: 5. The CDR3 runs 14 residues. The CDR3 sequence: CASSAGQGPYEQYF. Written as DNA, the CDR3 is TGCGCCAGCAGCGCCGGACAGGGCCCCTACGAGCAGTACTTC. The variable domain in full, completed from reference TRBV5-1 and TRBJ2-7, reads KAGVTQTPRYLIKTRGQQVTLSCSPISGHRSVSWYQQTPGQGLQFLFEYFSETQRNKGNFPGRFSGRQFSNSRSEMNVSTLELGDSALYLCASSAGQGPYEQYFGPGTRLTVT.

V is TRBV19 and J is TRBJ2-2; 12 bases map to TRBD1. Germline CDR1 LNHDA, CDR2 SQIVND (reference sequence). Trimming removed 10 bases from V and 7 bases from J; junction bases left unmatched: 10. The CDR3 consists of 15 residues. DNA for the CDR3: TGTGCCACCTCTAGGGGACAGGGGGCGATCGGGGAGCTGTTTTTT. Amino acid sequence: CATSRGQGAIGELFF. The whole variable domain, filled in from reference TRBV19 and TRBJ2-2, reads DGGITQSPKYLFRKEGQNVTLSCEQNLNHDAMYWYRQDPGQGLRLIYYSQIVNDFQKGDIAEGYSVSREKKESFPLTVTSAQKNPTAFYLCATSRGQGAIGELFFGEGSRLTVL.

V is TRBV6-5 and J is TRBJ1-1, with D uncertain. V was clipped by 6 bases and J by 4 bases, with 15 bases between them. The CDR3 extends over 14 amino acids. Germline CDR1 MNHEY, CDR2 SVGAGI. The CDR3 coding sequence is TGTGCCAGCAGCCGACCGGGAAGGAGCACTGAAGCTTTCTTT. The encoded protein is CASSRPGRSTEAFF.

The chain joins TRBV19 to TRBJ1-2; D may be TRBD1 (6 bases). The CDR3 contains 14 residues. Germline V CDR1 and CDR2: LNHDA, SQIVND (reference sequence). Trimming left V 3 bases short and J 3 bases short, with 11 bases between. CDR3 bases: TGTGCCAGTAGTATTGAAGGGGGGGACTATGGCTACACCTTC. Protein: CASSIEGGDYGYTF.

The rearrangement links TRBV27 to TRBJ1-4; D not resolved. V lost 6 bases, J lost 6 bases, and 17 bases lay in between. Per the germline V gene, CDR1 is MNHEY and CDR2 is SMNVEV (reference sequence). The CDR3 sequence is 15 residues long. The CDR3 sequence is CASSRSRAWDEKLFF. Here the CDR3 DNA reads TGTGCCAGCAGCCGTTCCCGGGCATGGGATGAAAAACTGTTTTTT.

The rearrangement uses TRBV5-1 and TRBJ2-1, with 10 nucleotides matching TRBD2. CDR3 length equals 19 residues. Trimming took 1 base from V and 0 from J; bases not matched to a gene: 10. Germline V gives CDR1 SGHRS, CDR2 YFSETQ. CDR3 protein: CASSLKASGSSGSYNEQFF. CDR3 DNA: TGCGCCAGCAGCTTGAAGGCTAGCGGGAGTTCGGGCTCCTACAATGAGCAGTTCTTC.

The genes are TRBV19 and TRBJ2-3; 14 positions agree with TRBD2. CDR1 is LNHDA, CDR2 SQIVND, per germline (reference sequence). The CDR3 is made up of 15 amino acids. V lost 5 bases to trimming and J lost 9 bases; unmatched junction nucleotides: 7. The CDR3 DNA follows: TGTGCCAGTAGTCGCGGACTAGCGGGGGGACAGACGCAGTATTTT. As protein: CASSRGLAGGQTQYF.